These 2 T cell receptor beta chains were all obtained from the same sample, sequenced in a study of cytomegalovirus exposure and HLA in healthy donors. This PCR relied on a set of 60 Vbeta primers and 13 Jbeta primers. Sequencing used immunoSEQ multiplex PCR; TCRdb keeps in-frame clones, though not all of them. The sample holds approximately 97,000 clones, roughly 73% seen once. Sequencing was done on a sample of PBMCs. Receptors originate from a middle-aged man in good health and CMV-seronegative.

The chain employs TRBV9 and TRBJ2-7; possible D gene TRBD1, 5 bases. CDR3 length: 13 amino acids. The ends were cut back, 4 bases at V and 3 bases at J, with 11 bases in the middle. Germline CDR1 SGDLS, CDR2 YYNGEE. CDR3: CASSPGRYYEQYV. CDR3 sequence (DNA): TGTGCCAGCAGCCCAGGGCGCTACTACGAGCAGTACGTC.

V gene TRBV2 combines with J gene TRBJ2-2, with 8 bases lining up with TRBD1. CDR1 SNHLY and CDR2 FYNNEI come from the germline V gene. The CDR3 has 16 amino acids. V lost 5 bases to trimming and J lost 4 bases; unmatched junction nucleotides: 9. DNA of the CDR3: TGTGCCAGCAGTCCAACACAGGGGGTGGTCACCGGGGAGCTGTTTTTT. It specifies CASSPTQGVVTGELFF.